This record looks at one TCR beta chain sequence and its context. Its antigen is unidentified. This specimen belongs to a study of T cells in Graves' hyperthyroidism and ophthalmopathy. Study observations and caveats: Blood shared most expanded thyroid clonotypes above 0.001.

This CDR3 is 13 amino acids long. V was pared by 2 bases and J by 7 bases, with 12 bases between. CDR1 is MNHEY, CDR2 SVGAGI, per germline. Regions amplified from RNA transcripts were the TCR beta CDR3 regions. TCR CDR3 underwent first-round RT-PCR with the HTBI primer set. TCRdb processed the multiplex PCR reads anew with MiXCR; each CDR3 protein has one entry. Among 750,000 to 950,000 distinct CDR3 sequences listed, roughly 37% were seen once. V gene TRBV6-5 combines with J gene TRBJ2-7; D is uncertain. The TCR comes from a man between 18 and 29 years old with Graves' hyperthyroidism. The specimen sequenced was blood. The CDR3 spells CASSYRVEREQYF. DNA for the CDR3: TGTGCCAGCAGTTACAGGGTAGAGAGGGAGCAGTACTTC.